The present T cell receptor (beta chain) was sequenced within a study of response to subunit inactivated influenza vaccine (dated by TCRdb to 2016 to 2019). A note on the overall study: Deep quantitative profiling of the T cell receptor repertoire was used in the study to follow responses to a trivalent subunit inactivated influenza vaccine. Paper-wide results and their limitations: According to the authors, only a limited number of new T cells may be recruited by each seasonal influenza vaccination.

From a lookup of the germline V gene, CDR1 and CDR2 are KGHSH and LQKENI. Taken from cysteine to phenylalanine, the CDR3 has 16 residues. Only the CDR3 portion is preserved as DNA: 48 bases, with reading frame beginning at the first base. The germline V end is reduced by 3 bases and the J end by 3 bases; junction bases left unmatched: 4. This clonotype was counted between two and nine times. It lacks a known antigen. No much larger clonotype is one base removed from it; base qualities were not supplied. Receptor amplification or capture employed RT-PCR. TCRdb lists the instrument as Illumina HiSeq 2500. TCRdb trimmed public reads at Q25 via fastp, called clones via MiXCR and kept in-frame beta chains. Entries that share a CDR3 protein sequence are merged under the most common genes and DNA. Across this sample there are about 530,000 distinct CDR3 sequences, with about 10% seen only once. The top ten hold roughly a tenth of the sample.

The sequences come from PBMCs from blood, collected on the day of vaccination. The chain employs TRBV18 and TRBJ2-7; 14 central nucleotides agree with TRBD2. This receptor was taken from a man aged 50-59 years who received an inactivated influenza vaccine. Donor details come from another sample of the same person, matched by shared clones. The CDR3 amino acid sequence is: CASSPGTSGRFYEQYF. The nucleotide sequence reads as follows: TGTGCCAGCTCACCCGGGACTAGCGGGAGATTCTACGAGCAGTACTTC.